The 17 T cell receptor beta chains reported below all come from one sample, sequenced in a study of OX40 agonist ivuxolimab in advanced cancers. The library was generated by the immunoSEQ multiplex PCR assay. TCRdb carries this immuneACCESS record with in-frame sequences only. Its versions omit some clonotypes, under half of them owing to an unresolved V gene in the studies checked, with the rest unexplained. A total of over 50,000 clones appear in this sample, about 82% of them only once. The biggest ten clones account for 3% to 4% of the sample. The material sequenced was CD4+ or CD8+ T cells sorted from blood, taken in a trial of the OX40 agonist ivuxolimab. Source of these receptors: an adult with an advanced solid tumor such as melanoma, head and neck, liver or kidney cancer.

The J gene is TRBJ2-2, the V gene TRBV5-8, with TRBD2 as a possible D gene (5 bases). The germline V and J ends were trimmed by 1 base and 0 bases, with 10 bases remaining between them. The CDR3 covers 16 residues. In germline, CDR1 is SGHTS, CDR2 YDEGEE. Here the CDR3 reads CASSLFRGSNTGELFF. CDR3 DNA: TGTGCCAGCAGCTTGTTTCGGGGTTCGAACACCGGGGAGCTGTTTTTT. The complete variable domain, with remaining parts taken from reference TRBV5-8 and TRBJ2-2, reads EAGVTQSPTHLIKTRGQQATLRCSPISGHTSVYWYQQALGLGLQFLLWYDEGEERNRGNFPPRFSGRQFPNYSSELNVNALELEDSALYLCASSLFRGSNTGELFFGEGSRLTVL.

The CDR3 DNA is TGCAGCGGTGGGGGATCGAAAGAGACCCAGTACTTC. Its protein product is CSGGGSKETQYF. The chain combines TRBV29-1 with TRBJ2-5; D may correspond to TRBD1 or TRBD2 (5 bases each). V was cut by 7 bases and J by 3 bases, with 12 bases left in between. Germline CDR1 reads SQVTM; CDR2 reads ANQGSEA. The CDR3 consists of 12 residues. The full variable domain, with the rest looked up from reference TRBV29-1 and TRBJ2-5, is SAVISQKPSRDICQRGTSLTIQCQVDSQVTMMFWYRQQPGQSLTLIATANQGSEATYESGFVIDKFPISRPNLTFSTLTVSNMSPEDSSIYLCSGGGSKETQYFGPGTRLLVL.

This clone was detected only once. The chain employs TRBV7-3 and TRBJ2-2, with 8 bases identical to TRBD1. V trimming: 2 bases; J trimming: 6 bases; junction bases outside the gene matches: 5. The CDR3 contains 15 residues. Germline V CDR1 and CDR2: SGHTA, FQGTGA. In DNA, the CDR3 is TGTGCCAGCAGCTTAGACGACAGGGGTGCCGGGGAGCTGTTTTTT. Translation gives CASSLDDRGAGELFF.

This chain joins TRBV11-3 and TRBJ2-2, with D possibly called TRBD1 or TRBD2 (6 bases each). In germline, CDR1 is SGHNT, CDR2 YENEEA. V lost 1 base and J lost 4, with 13 bases in between. The CDR3 consists of 16 residues. The CDR3 DNA reads TGTGCCAGCAGCTTAGTAGGGGGGCATATCACCGGGGAGCTGTTTTTT. It specifies CASSLVGGHITGELFF.

About this clone itself: Other DNA sequences in this sample translate to the same CDR3. The chain combines TRBV7-2 with TRBJ1-5; D perhaps matches TRBD1 (5 bases). CDR1 SGHTA and CDR2 FQGNSA come from the germline V gene. V dropped 3 bases and J dropped 4 bases, with 10 bases sitting between them. This CDR3 comprises 14 residues. DNA for the CDR3: TGTGCCAGCAGCTTTCTGGGGGGAAATCAGCCCCAGCATTTT. Translated, it gives CASSFLGGNQPQHF.

V is TRBV5-1 and J is TRBJ2-3; tentative D call: TRBD2 (5 bases). CDR1 is SGHRS, CDR2 YFSETQ, per germline. This CDR3 region has 14 residues. V dropped 6 bases and J dropped 0 bases, with 11 bases sitting between them. DNA of the CDR3: TGCGCCAGCAACCAAGCGGCTAGCACAGATACGCAGTATTTT. Its protein product is CASNQAASTDTQYF.

This clone has a single count. CDR3 amino acids: CASSIEPRADEQFF. Here the CDR3 DNA reads TGTGCCAGTAGTATAGAACCCAGGGCGGATGAGCAGTTCTTC. The chain couples TRBV19 to TRBJ2-1; perhaps TRBD1 as D (5 bases). Trimming left V 0 bases short and J 8 bases short, with 11 bases between. Germline V lookup: CDR1 LNHDA, CDR2 SQIVND (reference sequence). The CDR3 loop spans 14 amino acids.

CDR3 region: CSVAEGGRTEAFF. DNA for the CDR3: TGCAGCGTTGCGGAGGGGGGAAGAACTGAAGCTTTCTTT. J is TRBJ1-1 and V is TRBV29-1, with TRBD1 as a possible D gene (6 bases). The CDR3 length is 13 residues. V lost 4 bases and J lost 5, with 14 bases in between. CDR1 and CDR2 (germline): SQVTM, ANQGSEA.

The CDR3 is CASSYSGTGGWETQYF. DNA of the CDR3: TGTGCCAGCAGTTACTCAGGGACAGGGGGATGGGAGACCCAGTACTTC. This sequence joins TRBV6-5 and TRBJ2-5, with 11 nucleotides matching TRBD1. CDR3 length: 16 amino acids. Trimming cost V 0 bases and J 5 bases; bases outside gene matches: 5. Germline CDR1 and CDR2: MNHEY and SVGAGI.

This sequence joins TRBV19 and TRBJ2-3, with D perhaps matching TRBD1 or TRBD2 (6 bases each). This CDR3 region has 14 residues. V was cut by 7 bases and J by 4 bases, with 15 bases left in between. Germline values: CDR1 LNHDA, CDR2 SQIVND (reference sequence). In nucleotides, the CDR3 is TGTGCCAGTACTAACGTGGGGGGCTCAGATACGCAGTATTTT. This encodes CASTNVGGSDTQYF.

The rearrangement joins TRBV28 to TRBJ1-2; tentatively, D is TRBD1 (5 bases). Trimming took off 2 bases at V and 8 bases at J, with 18 bases between the two ends. Germline V CDR1 and CDR2: MDHEN, SYDVKM. The CDR3 is made up of 15 amino acids. The CDR3 spells CASSLARGRLGGYTF. The CDR3 DNA reads TGTGCCAGCAGTTTAGCCCGGGGGAGGCTAGGAGGCTACACCTTC.

The table lists this clone with a few counts. Different DNA sequences within this sample yield the same CDR3. The CDR3 region is CASRRDGGNEKLFF. The CDR3 DNA is TGTGCCAGCAGGAGGGACGGGGGTAACGAAAAACTGTTTTTT. The chain links TRBV6-1 to TRBJ1-4, with a weak D call TRBD1 (5 bases). This CDR3 contains 14 residues. CDR1 MNHNS and CDR2 SASEGT come from the germline V gene. V gave up 6 bases and J gave up 8 bases, with 16 bases separating them.

The gene calls are TRBV9 and TRBJ2-7; TRBD1 matches 11 bases. With V trimmed by 3 bases and J by 3 bases, 5 bases remained unmatched. The CDR3 is 15 amino acids. Germline lookup yields CDR1 SGDLS and CDR2 YYNGEE. This chain's CDR3 is CASSATGTGGYEQYF. As DNA, the CDR3 is TGTGCCAGCAGCGCAACCGGGACAGGGGGCTACGAGCAGTACTTC.

The DNA for the CDR3 is TGCGCCAGCAGCTTGGCCTTGACACTTAACACTGAAGCTTTCTTT. As protein: CASSLALTLNTEAFF. The V call is TRBV5-1, the J call TRBJ1-1; unclear D gene. CDR1 is SGHRS and CDR2 is YFSETQ in the germline V gene. The CDR3 length is 15 residues. Trimming took 0 bases from V and 2 from J, leaving 11 bases between them.

This clone was seen a handful of times. This chain connects TRBV6-1 to TRBJ2-7, with 7 bases aligning to TRBD1. Germline values: CDR1 MNHNS, CDR2 SASEGT. This CDR3 is built from 14 residues. V shed 1 base and J 4 bases; nucleotides not matched to a gene: 4. The CDR3 DNA is TGTGCCAGCAGTGAAGTCTGGACAGGATACGAGCAGTACTTC. Its protein is CASSEVWTGYEQYF.

This clone was seen a few times. The gene calls are TRBV14 and TRBJ2-7; 9 positions match TRBD1. CDR1 and CDR2 from the germline V gene are SGHDN and FVKESK. This CDR3 has 16 amino acids. Trimming cost V 4 bases and J 4 bases; bases outside gene matches: 11. The CDR3 DNA sequence: TGTGCCAGCAGCCCCCCAGAAGGGACAGGGTCATACGAGCAGTACTTC. Amino acids: CASSPPEGTGSYEQYF. Supplemented by reference TRBV14 and TRBJ2-7, the full variable domain reads EAGVTQFPSHSVIEKGQTVTLRCDPISGHDNLYWYRRVMGKEIKFLLHFVKESKQDESGMPNNRFLAERTGGTYSTLKVQPAELEDSGVYFCASSPPEGTGSYEQYFGPGTRLTVT.

The gene calls are TRBV7-2 and TRBJ1-3; D remains ambiguous. Trimming pared 6 bases from V and 1 base from J, leaving 4 bases between. Germline V lookup: CDR1 SGHTA, CDR2 FQGNSA. This CDR3 contains 12 residues. The CDR3 nucleotides read TGTGCCAGCAGTGTATCTGGAAACACCATATATTTT. This gives the protein CASSVSGNTIYF.